The 18 T cell receptor beta chains reported below all come from one sample, sequenced in a study of identifying expanded T cells in peripheral blood. The repertoire was sequenced with immunoSEQ multiplex PCR; TCRdb's copy has only in-frame clones and lacks some. The sample yields about 52,000 clones, approximately 79% seen once. The sequenced material came from blood. These receptors came from a person aged 18 to 70 in good health.

The chain is built from TRBV6-1 and TRBJ1-5, with D perhaps TRBD1 (5 bases). Germline V lookup: CDR1 MNHNS, CDR2 SASEGT. Trimming cost V 4 bases and J 2 bases, with 9 bases left between them. The CDR3 is 14 amino acids. The CDR3 DNA reads TGTGCCAGCAGTGCCCTACAGGGCAATCAGCCCCAGCATTTT. Amino acids: CASSALQGNQPQHF.

The rearrangement links TRBV9 to TRBJ1-2, with D possibly matching TRBD1 (6 bases). The CDR3 length is 14 residues. The V end was cut by 4 bases, the J end by 8 bases, with 18 bases between. The germline CDR1 and CDR2 sequences are SGDLS and YYNGEE. The CDR3 DNA follows: TGTGCCAGCAGCCCGGACAGTGGGAATGAAGGCTACACCTTC. It codes for CASSPDSGNEGYTF. Filled out from reference TRBV9 and TRBJ1-2, the complete variable domain reads DSGVTQTPKHLITATGQRVTLRCSPRSGDLSVYWYQQSLDQGLQFLIQYYNGEERAKGNILERFSAQQFPDLHSELNLSSLELGDSALYFCASSPDSGNEGYTFGSGTRLTVV.

V is TRBV15 and J is TRBJ2-7; D not certain. Per the germline V gene, CDR1 is LNHNV and CDR2 is YYDKDF (reference sequence). CDR3 size: 12 residues. Trimming pared 8 bases from V and 5 bases from J, leaving 13 bases between. The chain's CDR3 is CATRGRFHEQYV. CDR3 sequence (DNA): TGTGCCACCCGAGGCAGGTTCCACGAGCAGTACGTC.

The V gene is TRBV18, the J gene TRBJ2-3; weak D call: TRBD2 (6 bases). This CDR3 has 12 residues. Germline CDR1 reads KGHSH; CDR2 reads LQKENI. V was cut by 2 bases and J by 6 bases, with 6 bases left in between. CDR3 loop: CASSPGGDTQYF. The CDR3 nucleotides are TGTGCCAGCTCACCAGGAGGGGATACGCAGTATTTT. The complete variable domain, with remaining parts taken from reference TRBV18 and TRBJ2-3, reads NAGVMQNPRHLVRRRGQEARLRCSPMKGHSHVYWYRQLPEEGLKFMVYLQKENIIDESGMPKERFSAEFPKEGPSILRIQQVVRGDSAAYFCASSPGGDTQYFGPGTRLTVL.

The chain uses TRBV5-1 and TRBJ2-5; D not resolved. CDR3 size: 14 residues. Germline values: CDR1 SGHRS, CDR2 YFSETQ. Trimming left V 0 bases short and J 3 bases short, with 9 bases between. The CDR3 DNA reads as TGCGCCAGCAGCTTGGGGCAGTTGGAAGAGACCCAGTACTTC. Residues: CASSLGQLEETQYF.

The V and J genes are TRBV9 and TRBJ1-4; D not certain. V was trimmed by 4 bases and J by 7 bases, leaving 11 bases between them. The germline gives CDR1 SGDLS, CDR2 YYNGEE. The CDR3 totals 13 residues. DNA of the CDR3: TGTGCCAGCAGCCCTTGGGCCGGTGAAAAACTGTTTTTT. Protein sequence: CASSPWAGEKLFF.

V and J are TRBV5-4 and TRBJ2-1; D assignment may be TRBD1 or TRBD2 (6 bases each). CDR3 length equals 17 residues. The ends were cut back, 3 bases at V and 1 base at J, with 17 bases in the middle. Germline CDR1 is SGHNT and CDR2 is YYREEE (reference sequence). The CDR3 DNA sequence: TGTGCCAGCAGCTCTGGAGGGGGGACGGGATCCTACAATGAGCAGTTCTTC. It specifies CASSSGGGTGSYNEQFF.

This clone showed up just once. This chain uses TRBV6-6 with TRBJ2-1; TRBD1 is a possible D gene (5 bases). V lost 6 bases, J lost 5 bases, and 14 bases lay in between. In germline, CDR1 is MNHNY, CDR2 SVGAGI (reference sequence). The CDR3 is 14 residues long. The CDR3 DNA sequence: TGTGCCAGCAGGACTTCAGGGTTGAACAATGAGCAGTTCTTC. Protein product: CASRTSGLNNEQFF.

This clone appeared a few times. V is TRBV30 and J is TRBJ1-1, with a tentative D call TRBD1 (5 bases). The CDR3 consists of 13 residues. Germline loops: CDR1 GTSNPN, CDR2 SVGIG (reference sequence). V lost 2 bases and J lost 4, with 11 bases in between. In DNA form, the CDR3 reads TGTGCCTGGAGTTCGGGACTGGGCACTGAAGCTTTCTTT. Protein: CAWSSGLGTEAFF. The full variable domain, rest sourced from reference TRBV30 and TRBJ1-1, is SQTIHQWPATLVQPVGSPLSLECTVEGTSNPNLYWYRQAAGRGLQLLFYSVGIGQISSEVPQNLSASRPQDRQFILSSKKLLLSDSGFYLCAWSSGLGTEAFFGQGTRLTVV.

This sequence joins TRBV30 and TRBJ1-1; D is ambiguous. The germline gives CDR1 GTSNPN, CDR2 SVGIG (reference sequence). Trimming removed 2 bases at V and 0 bases at J, with 7 bases between. The CDR3 contains 13 residues. The CDR3, as DNA: TGTGCCTGGAGTACGGGTATGAACACTGAAGCTTTCTTT. Translated: CAWSTGMNTEAFF. The full variable domain, rest sourced from reference TRBV30 and TRBJ1-1, is SQTIHQWPATLVQPVGSPLSLECTVEGTSNPNLYWYRQAAGRGLQLLFYSVGIGQISSEVPQNLSASRPQDRQFILSSKKLLLSDSGFYLCAWSTGMNTEAFFGQGTRLTVV.

V and J are TRBV5-8 and TRBJ2-3, with 11 bases matching TRBD2. Germline V lookup: CDR1 SGHTS, CDR2 YDEGEE. The trim removed 2 bases at V and 6 bases at J, leaving 2 bases unmatched. The CDR3 runs to 14 residues. DNA for the CDR3: TGTGCCAGCAGCTTACTAGCGGGAGCGGATACGCAGTATTTT. Translating gives CASSLLAGADTQYF.

This sequence joins TRBV25-1 and TRBJ1-1; D might be TRBD1 (6 bases). The germline V gene encodes CDR1 MGHDK and CDR2 SYGVNS. The V gene lost 5 bases and the J gene lost 9 bases, with 13 bases spanning the gap. The CDR3 is 12 amino acids. CDR3 amino acids: CASSRLTGQAFF. CDR3 bases: TGTGCCAGCAGTCGTCTTACAGGGCAAGCTTTCTTT.

J is TRBJ2-5 and V is TRBV5-8; D might be TRBD1 (6 bases). This CDR3 comprises 15 residues. Germline V CDR1 and CDR2: SGHTS, YDEGEE. Deletions cut 4 bases from V and 0 bases from J, with 13 bases between. For the CDR3, the DNA is TGTGCCAGCAGCACACAGGGAATGTACCAAGAGACCCAGTACTTC. It yields the protein CASSTQGMYQETQYF. Together with reference TRBV5-8 and TRBJ2-5, the CDR3 gives the full variable domain: EAGVTQSPTHLIKTRGQQATLRCSPISGHTSVYWYQQALGLGLQFLLWYDEGEERNRGNFPPRFSGRQFPNYSSELNVNALELEDSALYLCASSTQGMYQETQYFGPGTRLLVL.

This chain joins TRBV10-2 and TRBJ1-2, with 10 positions matching TRBD1. Germline V gene lookup returns CDR1 WSHSY and CDR2 SAAADI. The CDR3 spans 17 residues. V lost 8 bases, J lost 4 bases, and 16 bases stayed unmatched. CDR3 sequence reads: CASSTRETGGVTYGYTF. The CDR3 DNA is TGCGCCAGCTCAACCCGGGAGACAGGGGGCGTTACCTATGGCTACACCTTC.

The rearrangement uses TRBV7-2 and TRBJ2-7; D is ambiguous. Germline V gives CDR1 SGHTA, CDR2 FQGNSA. The CDR3 is 14 residues long. V was shortened by 3 bases and J by 1 base, with 10 bases between the two germline ends. CDR3 sequence: CASSFPGESYEQYF. The CDR3 region has the DNA TGTGCCAGCAGCTTCCCGGGCGAGTCCTACGAGCAGTACTTC.

The V and J genes are TRBV10-1 and TRBJ2-3; 7 bases fit TRBD1. The CDR3 loop spans 14 amino acids. J gave up 5 bases and V 6 bases, and 8 bases lay outside the gene matches. Germline V gene lookup returns CDR1 WNHNN and CDR2 SYGVQD (reference sequence). CDR3 region: CASSKTGSVDTQYF. The CDR3 DNA reads as TGCGCCAGCAGCAAGACAGGGTCGGTAGATACGCAGTATTTT.

The chain employs TRBV4-3 and TRBJ2-1; 8 positions match TRBD1. Germline V CDR1 and CDR2: LGHNA, YSLEER. The CDR3 loop spans 13 amino acids. Trimming removed 4 bases from V and 7 bases from J; junction bases left unmatched: 3. DNA of the CDR3: TGCGCCAGCAGCCTGCGGACAGGGAATGAGCAGTTCTTC. Amino acids: CASSLRTGNEQFF.

This chain links TRBV20-1 with TRBJ2-3; D unclear. V was trimmed by 3 bases and J by 6 bases, leaving 7 bases between them. The V gene's germline CDR1 is DFQATT and CDR2 SNEGSKA (reference sequence). The CDR3 sequence is 11 residues long. CDR3 in amino acids: CSASSMDTQYF. In nucleotides, the CDR3 is TGCAGTGCTAGTTCTATGGATACGCAGTATTTT.